The clone carrying this T cell receptor beta chain has more than one count but fewer than ten. The target antigen is unknown. CDR3 size: 13 residues. V lost 4 bases to trimming and J lost 7 bases, with 14 bases between them. Germline V lookup: CDR1 SGHRS, CDR2 YFSETQ. The sample originates from a study of identical twins. Whole-study results and caveats: Within cord blood, abundant beta clonotypes carried fewer insertions, but memory repertoires showed no such trend. Researchers caution that invariant MAIT and iNKT cells could partly confound zero-insertion analyses.

All donors were healthy Caucasians. TCRdb processed the 5' RACE reads anew with MiXCR; each CDR3 protein has one entry. The sample contains about 890,000 distinct CDR3 sequences, about 12% of which appear only once. The sample was also linked to a second study, of yellow fever vaccine responses in identical twins.

V gene TRBV5-1 combines with J gene TRBJ1-1, with D perhaps matching TRBD1 (5 bases). This TCR came from a woman under 30 in good health. Input material: PBMCs. CDR3 DNA sequence: TGCGCCAGCAGCCCGTCGGCAGGGAATGAAGCTTTCTTT. This codes for CASSPSAGNEAFF.